This is a list of T cell receptor beta chains from one sample in a study of early T cells in non-severe SARS-CoV-2 infection. TCRdb processed the 5' RACE reads anew with MiXCR; each CDR3 protein has one entry. The top ten clones hold about 7.7% of a sample with 66,000 or so distinct CDR3 sequences, about 13% of them seen once. Sequencing was done on a sample of whole blood. The receptor set was obtained from an adult who was a healthcare worker with PCR-confirmed SARS-CoV-2 infection or an uninfected control (not recorded which). Each CDR3 is given with its conserved first and last residue. D genes are given only for firm matches. Not every row has a clone size; where given, it reads once, few, many or a size class.

abundance	v_gene	j_gene	d_gene	CDR3aa	CDR3nt
-	TRBV20-1	TRBJ2-5	TRBD1	CSPGGAHPETQYF	TGCAGCCCAGGGGGCGCTCATCCAGAGACCCAGTACTTC
few	TRBV18	TRBJ2-3	-	CASSPGGDTQYF	TGTGCCAGCTCACCAGGGGGAGATACGCAGTATTTT
-	TRBV6-2/TRBV6-3	TRBJ1-1	TRBD1	CASSDPGGAGPPEAFF	TGTGCCAGCAGTGACCCAGGGGGCGCCGGACCTCCTGAAGCTTTCTTT
few	TRBV5-1	TRBJ2-1	TRBD2	CASSPGLAGGGGGEQFF	TGCGCCAGCAGCCCCGGACTAGCGGGAGGTGGGGGCGGTGAGCAGTTCTTC
few	TRBV28	TRBJ2-7	TRBD1	CASSQDTGGSEQYF	TGTGCCAGCAGCCAAGACACAGGGGGCAGCGAGCAGTACTTC
few	TRBV29-1	TRBJ2-1	-	CSVEKGGRSYNEQFF	TGCAGCGTTGAAAAAGGAGGGAGGTCCTACAATGAGCAGTTCTTC
many	TRBV6-6	TRBJ1-4	-	CASSYSVGFEKLFF	TGTGCCAGCAGTTACTCGGTGGGGTTCGAAAAACTGTTTTTT
many	TRBV2	TRBJ2-2	-	CASITASGQLNTGELFF	TGTGCCAGCATAACTGCTTCAGGGCAGCTAAACACCGGGGAGCTGTTTTTT
few	TRBV12-3/TRBV12-4	TRBJ2-1	-	CASSLSGLGGYNEQFF	TGTGCCAGCAGTTTATCTGGGCTAGGCGGGTACAATGAGCAGTTCTTC
many	TRBV18	TRBJ1-2	-	CASSYNYGYTF	TGTGCCAGCTCATATAACTATGGCTACACCTTC
many	TRBV20-1	TRBJ2-1	-	CSAARGGNEQFF	TGCAGTGCTGCTCGAGGTGGTAATGAGCAGTTCTTC
few	TRBV6-5	TRBJ1-1	-	CASSYETPIRTEAFF	TGTGCCAGCAGTTATGAGACCCCGATCAGAACTGAAGCTTTCTTT
many	TRBV20-1	TRBJ2-7	-	CSARDSTHQIMDNEQYF	TGCAGTGCTAGGGATAGCACCCATCAAATCATGGACAACGAGCAGTACTTC
few	TRBV19	TRBJ2-2	TRBD1	CASSIQGATGELFF	TGTGCCAGTAGTATACAGGGGGCCACCGGGGAGCTGTTTTTT
many	TRBV6-2/TRBV6-3	TRBJ2-1	-	CASSTGRVEQFF	TGTGCCAGCAGTACCGGACGGGTTGAGCAGTTCTTC
few	TRBV29-1	TRBJ1-2	-	CSVGFTNYGYTF	TGCAGCGTTGGATTCACTAACTATGGCTACACCTTC
-	TRBV20-1	TRBJ2-5	-	CSARAGLIQETQYF	TGCAGTGCTAGAGCCGGCCTAATACAAGAGACCCAGTACTTC
-	TRBV7-8	TRBJ2-5	-	CASSLRQIQETQYF	TGTGCCAGCAGCCTGCGACAGATTCAAGAGACCCAGTACTTC
few	TRBV18	TRBJ1-5	TRBD1	CASSPVDRGIDQPQHF	TGTGCCAGCTCACCAGTGGACAGGGGGATCGATCAGCCCCAGCATTTT
many	TRBV7-2	TRBJ2-7	TRBD1	CASSSPADRERTYEQYF	TGTGCCAGCAGCTCCCCCGCCGACAGGGAAAGGACCTACGAGCAGTACTTC
-	TRBV10-3	TRBJ1-3	-	CAISLQMGNTIYF	TGTGCCATCAGTCTTCAGATGGGAAACACCATATATTTT
many	TRBV7-3	TRBJ2-2	-	CASSLIGARENGELFF	TGTGCCAGCAGCTTAATAGGGGCTCGAGAGAACGGGGAGCTGTTTTTT
-	TRBV29-1	TRBJ2-7	TRBD2	CSASRGGRAYEQYF	TGCAGCGCCAGTAGAGGCGGGAGGGCCTACGAGCAGTACTTC
many	TRBV28	TRBJ2-1	-	CASSLIFNEQFF	TGTGCCAGCAGTTTAATCTTCAATGAGCAGTTCTTC
-	TRBV20-1	TRBJ1-1	-	CSASGAYTEAFF	TGCAGTGCTAGTGGGGCCTACACTGAAGCTTTCTTT
few	TRBV28	TRBJ1-2	-	CASSLPGEANYGYTF	TGTGCCAGCAGTTTACCCGGGGAAGCTAACTATGGCTACACCTTC